What follows are 14 T cell receptor beta chains derived from one specimen sequenced in a study of blood T cells in healthy people across ages. Alongside a J-beta primer mix, a sample-barcoded 5' primer served in a second PCR lasting roughly 6 to 11 cycles. TCRdb called the 5' RACE reads again in MiXCR, with one record for every CDR3 protein. The profile shows 650,000 to 1,000,000 distinct CDR3 sequences, about 34% of them singletons. Sample: blood. These TCRs come from a man aged 18 to 30 in good health.

The CDR3 region is CASSRISIRDRGGEAFF. DNA of the CDR3: TGTGCCAGCAGCCGAATATCAATAAGGGACAGGGGGGGTGAAGCTTTCTTT. The J gene is TRBJ1-1, the V gene TRBV25-1; 11 nucleotides line up with TRBD1. The CDR3 has 17 residues. Per germline, CDR1 MGHDK and CDR2 SYGVNS. Trimming cost V 6 bases and J 7 bases; bases outside gene matches: 16. The full variable domain, with the rest looked up from reference TRBV25-1 and TRBJ1-1, is EADIYQTPRYLVIGTGKKITLECSQTMGHDKMYWYQQDPGMELHLIHYSYGVNSTEKGDLSSESTVSRIRTEHFPLTLESARPSHTSQYLCASSRISIRDRGGEAFFGQGTRLTVV.

V gene TRBV2 combines with J gene TRBJ2-5; 8 bases map to TRBD2. V was pared by 6 bases and J by 4 bases, with 4 bases of the junction left unmatched. The CDR3 is 13 residues long. Germline CDR1 SNHLY, CDR2 FYNNEI. As DNA, the CDR3 is TGTGCCAGCAGGGAACGGGGGGGAGAGACCCAGTACTTC. It codes for CASRERGGETQYF.

This clonotype is a singleton in its sample. The chain links TRBV29-1 to TRBJ2-1; 9 nucleotides agree with TRBD1. The germline V gene has CDR1 SQVTM and CDR2 ANQGSEA. CDR3 size: 17 residues. V lost 0 bases, J lost 13 bases, and 19 bases stayed unmatched. DNA for the CDR3: TGCAGCGTTGAAGATTGGGACAGGGAAATCCCTGGGGGGACCCAGTTCTTC. It translates to CSVEDWDREIPGGTQFF.

V is TRBV6-6 and J is TRBJ2-5, with D hard to call. The length of the CDR3 is 15 residues. V lost 6 bases and J 11 bases, leaving 25 bases between the germline ends. CDR1 and CDR2 from the germline V gene are MNHNY and SVGAGI (reference sequence). The CDR3 coding sequence is TGTGCCAGCAGGCCTACAGATACAATCGTGGATGAGCAGTACTTC. Amino acid sequence: CASRPTDTIVDEQYF.

Worth noting for this clonotype: Since a much larger clone is just one base distant, this may be a read error. The chain recombines TRBV7-9 with TRBJ2-7, with 9 bases identical to TRBD2. J was trimmed by 7 bases and V by 5 bases; bases with no gene match: 12. The CDR3 totals 15 residues. Germline values: CDR1 SEHNR, CDR2 FQNEAQ (reference sequence). The CDR3 region has the DNA TGTGCCAGCAGCCGAGTAGCGGGGGCAATCAATGAGCAGTACTTC. Protein product: CASSRVAGAINEQYF.

This clonotype has just a few counts. The J gene is TRBJ2-7, the V gene TRBV10-3; 8 bases line up with TRBD1. From germline, CDR1 is ENHRY and CDR2 SYGVKD. V lost 8 bases, J lost 7 bases, and 13 bases stayed unmatched. This CDR3 contains 14 residues. The CDR3 protein is CAIRGQGESMEQYF. CDR3 in DNA: TGTGCCATCCGAGGACAGGGAGAGTCTATGGAGCAGTACTTC.

The rearrangement links TRBV6-2 or TRBV6-3 to TRBJ2-7, with unresolved D. Germline V gene lookup returns CDR1 MNHEY and CDR2 SVGEGT. With 2 bases removed from V and 4 bases from J, the gap between germline ends came to 9 bases. The CDR3 loop spans 13 amino acids. The chain's CDR3 is CASSYDSGYEQYF. CDR3 nucleotide sequence: TGTGCCAGCAGTTACGATTCAGGATACGAGCAGTACTTC.

Notes on this clonotype: A much larger clone differs by one base, so this may be a read error. This chain connects TRBV7-2 to TRBJ2-3; D not resolved. Trimming stripped 4 bases from V and 4 bases from J, with 12 bases between. The CDR3 has 14 amino acids. Germline loops: CDR1 SGHTA, CDR2 FQGNSA. The CDR3 DNA is TGTGCCAGCAGCTCAGGACCGATGGCAGATACGCAGTATTTT. This translates into CASSSGPMADTQYF.

This clonotype was counted a few times. This chain uses TRBV7-9 with TRBJ2-5, with 7 bases identical to TRBD1. Trimming took 5 bases from V and 3 from J; bases not matched to a gene: 6. The germline gives CDR1 SEHNR, CDR2 FQNEAQ (reference sequence). The CDR3 covers 14 residues. The CDR3 sequence: CASSQQGPKETQYF. CDR3 sequence (DNA): TGTGCCAGCAGCCAACAGGGGCCGAAAGAGACCCAGTACTTC.

This chain links TRBV7-9 with TRBJ2-5, with D unclear. V was shortened by 0 bases and J by 3 bases, with 11 bases between the two germline ends. CDR3 length: 15 amino acids. CDR1 and CDR2 from the germline V gene are SEHNR and FQNEAQ (reference sequence). The CDR3 DNA reads as TGTGCCAGCAGCTTAGCGGAAACACTCGAAGAGACCCAGTACTTC. Residues: CASSLAETLEETQYF.

The rearrangement uses TRBV15 and TRBJ2-7; D is possibly TRBD1 or TRBD2 (5 bases each). The CDR3 is 13 amino acids. Germline CDR1 LNHNV, CDR2 YYDKDF (reference sequence). Trimming pared 0 bases from V and 7 bases from J, leaving 10 bases between. Here the CDR3 DNA reads TGTGCCACCAGCAGAGATAGAGGGGCAGAGCAGTACTTC. This gives the protein CATSRDRGAEQYF.

On this clonotype itself: Since a much larger clone is just one base distant, this may be a read error. V gene TRBV20-1 combines with J gene TRBJ2-5; either TRBD1 or TRBD2 may supply D (5 bases each). The J call may be in error: the DNA end matches TRBJ2-7 better. This CDR3 contains 16 residues. CDR1 is DFQATT, CDR2 SNEGSKA, per germline (reference sequence). This CDR3 is CSARDQGSPRGVEQYF. CDR3 sequence (DNA): TGCAGTGCTAGAGATCAAGGGTCTCCCCGAGGGGTCGAGCAGTACTTC.

The chain recombines TRBV7-9 with TRBJ1-5; D is unresolved. Trimming left V 5 bases short and J 0 bases short, with 11 bases between. The V gene's germline CDR1 is SEHNR and CDR2 FQNEAQ (reference sequence). This CDR3 has 15 amino acids. CDR3 loop: CASSLDGVSNQPQHF. DNA for the CDR3: TGTGCCAGCAGCCTCGACGGGGTTAGCAATCAGCCCCAGCATTTT.

This sequence joins TRBV6-6 and TRBJ1-2; 7 bases are shared with TRBD1. This CDR3 is 17 amino acids long. V lost 7 bases to trimming and J lost 0 bases; unmatched junction nucleotides: 14. Germline CDR1 is MNHNY and CDR2 is SVGAGI (reference sequence). The CDR3: CASTQGRGRGANYGYTF. CDR3 nucleotide sequence: TGTGCCAGCACCCAGGGGAGGGGGCGCGGGGCTAACTATGGCTACACCTTC.